These T cell receptor beta chains were read from a single sample in a study of blood T cell repertoires in COVID-19. Here immunoSEQ multiplex PCR was the method, and the copy in TCRdb shows in-frame clones only, minus some. The sample contains some 130,000 clones, around 89% of which appear only once. The material sequenced was peripheral blood. The receptors stem from a man over 45 with acute or convalescent COVID-19. CDR3s include the opening cysteine and the closing phenylalanine or tryptophan. Fields, in order: clone size, V gene, J gene, D gene, CDR3 DNA, CDR3 protein. The D gene is left open where the match is weak. The listing skips clone size in some rows; elsewhere it reads once, few, many or a size class.

.,TRBV11-2,TRBJ1-2,.,TGTGCCAGCAGTTCCTCGGGGAAGAACTATGGCTACACCTTC,CASSSSGKNYGYTF
.,TRBV11-2,TRBJ2-7,TRBD2,TGTGCCAGCAGCTTATATGTAGCGGGGAACTACGAGCAGTACTTC,CASSLYVAGNYEQYF
.,TRBV6-5,TRBJ1-4,.,TGTGCCGGACGGGTTGGAGGTGAAAAACTGTTTTTT,CAGRVGGEKLFF
.,TRBV18,TRBJ1-3,.,TGTGCCAGCTCACCACCGTCGGGGACTGGAAACACCATATATTTT,CASSPPSGTGNTIYF
.,TRBV6-5,TRBJ2-7,.,TGTGCCAGCAGTTATACCTACAGCTACGAGCAGTACTTC,CASSYTYSYEQYF
.,TRBV11-2,TRBJ2-6,TRBD1,TGTGCCAGCAGCCAGGACAGGGTGGACGGGGCCAACGTCCTGACTTTC,CASSQDRVDGANVLTF
.,TRBV6-5,TRBJ1-1,TRBD1,TGTGCCAGCAGTTATGGGACAGGGATCACTGAAGCTTTCTTT,CASSYGTGITEAFF
.,TRBV6-5,TRBJ1-4,.,TGTGCCAGCAGCTCGACAGCTAATGAAAAACTGTTTTTT,CASSSTANEKLFF
once,TRBV28,TRBJ1-2,TRBD1,TGTGCCAGCAGTGACGGGACAGGGGTCTATGGCTACACCTTC,CASSDGTGVYGYTF
.,TRBV2,TRBJ1-1,TRBD1,TGTGCCAGCACTAAGCAGGGGGCTTACACTGAAGCTTTCTTT,CASTKQGAYTEAFF
.,TRBV5-1,TRBJ2-4,.,TGCGCCAGCAGCTTGGGGAGAGGGTCGAACATTCAGTACTTC,CASSLGRGSNIQYF
.,TRBV28,TRBJ2-2,TRBD2,TGTGCCAGCAGTTTAACGGGAAGGGCGGGAGAGGGGAGCACCGGGGAGCTGTTTTTT,CASSLTGRAGEGSTGELFF
.,TRBV19,TRBJ1-4,.,TGTGCCAGTAGAGAGGGTGCCTATAATGAAAAACTGTTTTTT,CASREGAYNEKLFF
.,TRBV5-4,TRBJ1-2,.,TGTGCCAGCAGCTTGCTCGTTGGAGATCCCGTCTATGGCTACACCTTC,CASSLLVGDPVYGYTF
once,TRBV6-1,TRBJ2-7,TRBD2,TGTGCCAGCAGGACTAGCGGCTCCTCGGATAGGGAGCAGTACTTC,CASRTSGSSDREQYF
.,TRBV19,TRBJ2-1,.,TGTGCCAGTAGTGTGACAGCCTACAATGAGCAGTTCTTC,CASSVTAYNEQFF
.,TRBV9,TRBJ2-2,TRBD1,TGTGCCAGCAGCGACAACAGGGGGGCCGGGGAGCTGTTTTTT,CASSDNRGAGELFF
.,TRBV5-8,TRBJ1-4,TRBD1,TGTGCCAGCAGCAAGAACAGGGGGCGTAATGAAAAACTGTTTTTT,CASSKNRGRNEKLFF
.,TRBV28,TRBJ2-1,TRBD2,TGTGCCAGCAGTTTACGGACTAGCGGGAGGCCCTACAATGAGCAGTTCTTC,CASSLRTSGRPYNEQFF
.,TRBV7-9,TRBJ1-1,.,TGTGCCAGCAGTAACGGTGGGGGGACTGAAGCTTTCTTT,CASSNGGGTEAFF
.,TRBV6-5,TRBJ1-5,TRBD1,TGTGCCAGCAGTTACTCGGGACAGCTCAATCAGCCCCAGCATTTT,CASSYSGQLNQPQHF
.,TRBV11-2,TRBJ2-7,TRBD1,TGTGCCAGCAGCTCGGACAGGGTCTACGAGCAGTACTTC,CASSSDRVYEQYF
.,TRBV19,TRBJ2-1,.,TGTGCCAGTAGACCAGGCAATTCCTACAATGAGCAGTTCTTC,CASRPGNSYNEQFF
.,TRBV5-1,TRBJ2-4,.,TGCGCCAGCAGCGCGGGGCTCACGGGAAACATTCAGTACTTC,CASSAGLTGNIQYF